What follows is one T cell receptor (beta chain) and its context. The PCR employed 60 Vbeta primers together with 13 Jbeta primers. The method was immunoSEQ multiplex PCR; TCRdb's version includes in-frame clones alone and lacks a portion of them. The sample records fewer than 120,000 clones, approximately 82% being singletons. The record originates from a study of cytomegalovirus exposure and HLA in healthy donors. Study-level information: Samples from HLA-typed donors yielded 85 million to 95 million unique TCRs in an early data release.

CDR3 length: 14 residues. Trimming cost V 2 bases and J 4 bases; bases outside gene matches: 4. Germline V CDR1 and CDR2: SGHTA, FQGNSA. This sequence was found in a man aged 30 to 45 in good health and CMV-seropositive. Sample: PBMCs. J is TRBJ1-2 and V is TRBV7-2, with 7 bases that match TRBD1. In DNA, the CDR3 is TGTGCCAGCAGCTTAAATCCAGGGGGCTATGGCTACACCTTC. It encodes CASSLNPGGYGYTF. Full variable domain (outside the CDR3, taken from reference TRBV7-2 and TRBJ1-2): GAGVSQSPSNKVTEKGKDVELRCDPISGHTALYWYRQSLGQGLEFLIYFQGNSAPDKSGLPSDRFSAERTGGSVSTLTIQRTQQEDSAVYLCASSLNPGGYGYTFGSGTRLTVV.